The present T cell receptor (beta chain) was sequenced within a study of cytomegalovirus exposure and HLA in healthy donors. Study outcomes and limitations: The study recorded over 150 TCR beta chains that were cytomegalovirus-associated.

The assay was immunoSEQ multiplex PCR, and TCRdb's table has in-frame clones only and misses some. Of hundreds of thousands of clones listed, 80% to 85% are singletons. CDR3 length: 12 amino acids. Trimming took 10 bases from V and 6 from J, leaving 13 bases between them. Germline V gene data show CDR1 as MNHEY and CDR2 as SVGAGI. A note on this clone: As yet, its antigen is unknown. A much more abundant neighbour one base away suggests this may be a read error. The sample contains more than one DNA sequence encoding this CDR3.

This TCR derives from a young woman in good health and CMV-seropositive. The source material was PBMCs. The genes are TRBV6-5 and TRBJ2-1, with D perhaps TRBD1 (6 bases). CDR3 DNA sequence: TGTGCCACCTCGGACAGAGCCAATGAGCAGTTCTTC. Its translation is CATSDRANEQFF.